Sequencing of this T cell receptor beta chain was carried out in a study of blood T cell repertoires in COVID-19. Study summary: Specimens from acute and convalescent COVID-19 originated in the United States, Italy and Spain.

Original processing methods: The authors estimated nucleated cell counts from reference gene primer amplification. Assay: immunoSEQ multiplex PCR; the TCRdb copy retains only in-frame clones and omits some. V, J and clone size are those of that table, while D and trimming were read from the DNA. The sample carries 250,000 or so clones, around 87% recorded once. This CDR3 comprises 16 residues. Germline assignment: CDR1 SNHLY and CDR2 FYNNEI. Trimming cost V 7 bases and J 0 bases, with 16 bases left between them. The receptor was derived from a woman in her 40s who had recovered from COVID-19. The J gene is TRBJ2-1, the V gene TRBV2; possibly TRBD2 for D (6 bases). Material for sequencing was peripheral blood. The CDR3 DNA sequence: TGTGCCAGCAAGGGGAGCGGGCCGAGCTCCTACAATGAGCAGTTCTTC. Translated, it gives CASKGSGPSSYNEQFF.